One sample yielded the 18 T cell receptor beta chains listed below, sequenced in a study of shared clonotypes between healthy human individuals. Data came from immunoSEQ multiplex PCR; TCRdb stores just in-frame clones and leaves some out. Altogether more than 2,000,000 clones are present, approximately 93% being singletons, with the ten largest covering under 0.45%. Sequencing was performed on naive CD4+ T cells from PBMCs. Stated subset: CD45RA+ positively selected. Receptors originate from a man between 18 and 29 years old in good health. Some clones in this sample may be carry-over from other donors' samples.

Concerning this clone: Germline is not matched at one junction end, which may reflect a read error. In the same sample, other DNA sequences code for this CDR3. The chain links TRBV18 to TRBJ1-1; D is perhaps TRBD1 (5 bases). The CDR3 has 13 amino acids. From germline, CDR1 is KGHSH and CDR2 LQKENI. CDR3 sequence: CASSPQVNTEAFF. As DNA, the CDR3 is TGTGCCAGCTCGCCACAGGTGAACACTGAAGCTTTCTTT.

V gene TRBV28 combines with J gene TRBJ2-7; 10 nucleotides agree with TRBD2. The germline gives CDR1 MDHEN, CDR2 SYDVKM. The V and J ends lost 3 bases and 6 bases, in that order; junction bases with no gene match: 8. This CDR3 contains 15 residues. The CDR3: CASSFSSGRVSEQYF. For the CDR3, the DNA is TGTGCCAGCAGTTTTTCCAGCGGGAGGGTTAGCGAGCAGTACTTC.

In its sample, this clone was seen once. This rearrangement joins TRBV20-1 to TRBJ2-1, with no clear D. The germline V and J ends were trimmed by 2 bases and 9 bases, with 8 bases remaining between them. Per the germline V gene, CDR1 is DFQATT and CDR2 is SNEGSKA (reference sequence). This CDR3 has 11 residues. The CDR3 DNA follows: TGCAGTGCTAGATTCCTAGGTGAGCAGTTCTTC. Protein sequence: CSARFLGEQFF.

V gene TRBV5-1 combines with J gene TRBJ2-7, with D uncertain. In germline, CDR1 is SGHRS, CDR2 YFSETQ. The CDR3 runs to 14 residues. V was pared by 1 base and J by 1 base, with 9 bases between. The CDR3, as DNA: TGCGCCAGCAGCTTGCAGTCCGCTTCCTACGAGCAGTACTTC. The encoded protein is CASSLQSASYEQYF.

CDR3 bases: TGTGCCAGCAGCCGGGGGTCATTCGGGGCAGATACGCAGTATTTT. Protein product: CASSRGSFGADTQYF. This sequence joins TRBV28 and TRBJ2-3; tentatively, D is TRBD2 (6 bases). This CDR3 region has 15 residues. Germline V CDR1 and CDR2: MDHEN, SYDVKM. Between the trimmed V and J ends, which lost 6 bases and 4 bases, there was a span of 17 bases.

The chain employs TRBV11-2 and TRBJ2-7; 8 bases are shared with TRBD2. Germline assignment: CDR1 SGHAT and CDR2 FQNNGV. J lost 1 base, V lost 1 base, and 12 bases had no gene match. The CDR3 loop spans 18 amino acids. The DNA of the CDR3 is TGTGCCAGCAGCTTAGTATTCTCGGGGCAGCGGGGGTCCTACGAGCAGTACTTC. It codes for CASSLVFSGQRGSYEQYF.

The chain is built from TRBV19 and TRBJ1-1; D is ambiguous. With 3 bases removed from V and 3 bases from J, the gap between germline ends came to 8 bases. The CDR3 loop spans 13 amino acids. Germline CDR1 is LNHDA and CDR2 is SQIVND (reference sequence). Here the CDR3 reads CASSIIKDTEAFF. Here the CDR3 DNA reads TGTGCCAGTAGTATTATAAAAGACACTGAAGCTTTCTTT. Supplemented by reference TRBV19 and TRBJ1-1, the full variable domain reads DGGITQSPKYLFRKEGQNVTLSCEQNLNHDAMYWYRQDPGQGLRLIYYSQIVNDFQKGDIAEGYSVSREKKESFPLTVTSAQKNPTAFYLCASSIIKDTEAFFGQGTRLTVV.

The J gene is TRBJ1-1, the V gene TRBV18; unclear D gene. The V and J ends lost 4 bases and 7 bases respectively, with 19 bases between them. This CDR3 has 15 amino acids. Germline V gene data show CDR1 as KGHSH and CDR2 as LQKENI. The CDR3 DNA reads TGTGCCAGCTCACTAAGCCGACAACCCGGAGATGAAGCTTTCTTT. This sequence encodes CASSLSRQPGDEAFF.

This chain links TRBV28 with TRBJ2-1; TRBD2 might be the D (5 bases). The V end lost 5 bases, the J end lost 4 bases, and 18 bases lay between the germline ends. The germline V gene encodes CDR1 MDHEN and CDR2 SYDVKM. The CDR3 has 16 residues. Written as DNA, the CDR3 is TGTGCCAGCAGTAGGCCTAGCCGGATTGCTTACAATGAGCAGTTCTTC. Protein: CASSRPSRIAYNEQFF.

The chain couples TRBV5-1 to TRBJ2-3; unclear D gene. CDR3 length: 15 amino acids. Germline CDR1 is SGHRS and CDR2 is YFSETQ. V dropped 2 bases and J dropped 0 bases, with 10 bases sitting between them. The CDR3 sequence is CASSLASSSTDTQYF. CDR3 nucleotides: TGCGCCAGCAGCTTAGCGAGTTCTAGCACAGATACGCAGTATTTT.

V is TRBV28 and J is TRBJ2-3; 16 bases align to TRBD2. The CDR3 extends over 14 amino acids. Germline loops: CDR1 MDHEN, CDR2 SYDVKM. V lost 8 bases to trimming and J lost 6 bases; unmatched junction nucleotides: 2. CDR3 nucleotides: TGTGCCAGCGGGACTAGCGGGAGGGGGGATACGCAGTATTTT. Its translation: CASGTSGRGDTQYF.

The chain has TRBV19 and TRBJ2-2; 8 nucleotides align to TRBD2. V shed 3 bases, J shed 3 bases, and the junction held 9 bases outside the gene matches. CDR3 length: 17 amino acids. CDR1 and CDR2 from the germline V gene are LNHDA and SQIVND (reference sequence). The DNA of the CDR3 is TGTGCCAGTAGTATCATCCGGTCGGGGGGGGACACCGGGGAGCTGTTTTTT. Its protein product is CASSIIRSGGDTGELFF.

The rearrangement links TRBV5-1 to TRBJ1-1, with D unresolved. Per the germline V gene, CDR1 is SGHRS and CDR2 is YFSETQ. The CDR3 consists of 15 residues. V was cut by 1 base and J by 5 bases, with 15 bases left in between. The CDR3 DNA follows: TGCGCCAGCAGCTTGCGCGGTGGGAGTCGGACTGAAGCTTTCTTT. This translates into CASSLRGGSRTEAFF.

CDR3 sequence (DNA): TGTGCCAGTAATGGGAGTGGCGGGAGGGCCGTTGAGACCCAGTACTTC. It codes for CASNGSGGRAVETQYF. This chain connects TRBV12-1 to TRBJ2-5; the tabulated D call, TRBD2, remains unverified against the DNA. TRBV12-1 is flagged as a pseudogene. This CDR3 is built from 16 residues.

The chain combines TRBV7-2 with TRBJ2-7; 9 positions agree with TRBD1. The trim removed 2 bases at V and 0 bases at J, leaving 8 bases unmatched. This CDR3 has 17 residues. Germline V gives CDR1 SGHTA, CDR2 FQGNSA. CDR3 bases: TGTGCCAGCAGCTTAAAACGGGACAGGGTCTTCTCCTACGAGCAGTACTTC. Its protein product is CASSLKRDRVFSYEQYF.

The chain joins TRBV6-1 to TRBJ2-2; no clear D gene. V lost 0 bases and J lost 4, with 12 bases in between. The V gene's germline CDR1 is MNHNS and CDR2 SASEGT. The CDR3 extends over 16 amino acids. The CDR3, as DNA: TGTGCCAGCAGTGAAGCCGGCTGGGCTATCACCGGGGAGCTGTTTTTT. The encoded protein is CASSEAGWAITGELFF.

This sequence joins TRBV2 and TRBJ1-4, with 8 nucleotides matching TRBD1. V was clipped by 2 bases and J by 8 bases; unmatched bases: 10. CDR3 length: 16 residues. The V gene's germline CDR1 is SNHLY and CDR2 FYNNEI. DNA for the CDR3: TGTGCCAGCAGTGAACGACCTACAGGGGGAGGGGAAAAACTGTTTTTT. Protein product: CASSERPTGGGEKLFF.

The CDR3, as DNA: TGTGCCAGCAGACAGGGGGAACGGAGGACTGAAGCTTTCTTT. Translating gives CASRQGERRTEAFF. The chain couples TRBV6-1 to TRBJ1-1; 8 bases fit TRBD1. The length of the CDR3 is 14 residues. Germline CDR1 reads MNHNS; CDR2 reads SASEGT. The trim removed 6 bases at V and 5 bases at J, leaving 8 bases unmatched.